These T cell receptor beta chains were read from a single sample in a study of Ad26.COV2.S vaccination and SARS-CoV-2 variants. Sequencing was performed with immunoSEQ multiplex PCR; in TCRdb, only in-frame clones are kept and a portion is missing. The sample carries around 250,000 clones, roughly nine tenths recorded once. This material consisted of peripheral blood, taken in a trial of Ad26.COV2.S vaccine versus placebo. The receptors stem from a person between 18 and 65 years old who received the Ad26.COV2.S COVID-19 vaccine or a placebo. Both conserved end residues are part of each CDR3. The order of the fields is CDR3 protein, CDR3 DNA, clone size, D gene, V gene, J gene. D genes are given only for firm matches. The size of a clone is reported for some rows only, either as once, few or many, or as a class for expanded clones.

cdr3_aa: CASSIRDRGLLNQPQHF
cdr3_nt: TGTGCCAGTAGTATCCGGGACAGGGGTTTGTTAAATCAGCCCCAGCATTTT
clone_size: NA
d_call: TRBD1
v_call: TRBV19
j_call: TRBJ1-5

cdr3_aa: CASSQDTGSYQETQYF
cdr3_nt: TGCGCCAGCAGCCAAGATACGGGCTCGTACCAAGAGACCCAGTACTTC
clone_size: NA
d_call: NA
v_call: TRBV4-1
j_call: TRBJ2-5

cdr3_aa: CASSLDPNRFGETQYF
cdr3_nt: TGCGCCAGCAGCTTGGACCCCAACAGGTTCGGGGAGACCCAGTACTTC
clone_size: NA
d_call: NA
v_call: TRBV5-1
j_call: TRBJ2-5

cdr3_aa: CSVELTGDNEQYF
cdr3_nt: TGCAGCGTTGAGTTGACAGGGGATAACGAGCAGTACTTC
clone_size: NA
d_call: TRBD1
v_call: TRBV29-1
j_call: TRBJ2-7

cdr3_aa: CASSDRLVGSTDTQYF
cdr3_nt: TGCGCCAGCAGCGACAGACTAGTAGGGAGCACAGATACGCAGTATTTT
clone_size: NA
d_call: NA
v_call: TRBV5-1
j_call: TRBJ2-3

cdr3_aa: CASRRRAVTILNTEAFF
cdr3_nt: TGTGCCAGCAGGAGGAGGGCAGTAACCATATTGAACACTGAAGCTTTCTTT
clone_size: NA
d_call: NA
v_call: TRBV2
j_call: TRBJ1-1

cdr3_aa: CASRKLLAGVGSEQFF
cdr3_nt: TGTGCCAGCAGGAAACTACTAGCGGGAGTAGGGAGTGAGCAGTTCTTC
clone_size: NA
d_call: TRBD2
v_call: TRBV5-4
j_call: TRBJ2-1

cdr3_aa: CASSNNPNYEQYF
cdr3_nt: TGTGCCAGCTCAAATAATCCGAACTACGAGCAGTACTTC
clone_size: NA
d_call: NA
v_call: TRBV18
j_call: TRBJ2-7

cdr3_aa: CAISGAEGIQETQYF
cdr3_nt: TGTGCCATCAGTGGGGCGGAAGGAATCCAAGAGACCCAGTACTTC
clone_size: NA
d_call: NA
v_call: TRBV10-3
j_call: TRBJ2-5

cdr3_aa: CASSLYGTLAKNIQYF
cdr3_nt: TGTGCCAGCAGCTTATACGGAACCTTAGCCAAAAACATTCAGTACTTC
clone_size: NA
d_call: NA
v_call: TRBV7-2
j_call: TRBJ2-4

cdr3_aa: CASSQSPTGLSGNTIYF
cdr3_nt: TGCGCCAGCAGTCAATCCCCAACGGGGCTCTCTGGAAACACCATATATTTT
clone_size: NA
d_call: NA
v_call: TRBV23-1
j_call: TRBJ1-3

cdr3_aa: CAWRTGGSYNEQFF
cdr3_nt: TGTGCCTGGCGGACAGGGGGGAGCTACAATGAGCAGTTCTTC
clone_size: NA
d_call: TRBD1
v_call: TRBV30
j_call: TRBJ2-1

cdr3_aa: CASSLVGLVFSDEQFF
cdr3_nt: TGTGCCAGCAGCTTGGTGGGACTAGTTTTCTCCGATGAGCAGTTCTTC
clone_size: NA
d_call: TRBD2
v_call: TRBV5-6
j_call: TRBJ2-1

cdr3_aa: CASSIRTGGDSGNTIYF
cdr3_nt: TGTGCCAGTAGTATCCGGACAGGGGGCGACTCTGGAAACACCATATATTTT
clone_size: NA
d_call: TRBD1
v_call: TRBV19
j_call: TRBJ1-3

cdr3_aa: CASSDTRGEPVNEQFF
cdr3_nt: TGTGCCAGCAGTGACACTAGGGGGGAGCCCGTAAATGAGCAGTTCTTC
clone_size: NA
d_call: NA
v_call: TRBV6-4
j_call: TRBJ2-1

cdr3_aa: CASSPEQGFGGYTF
cdr3_nt: TGTGCCAGCAGTCCCGAACAGGGGTTCGGTGGCTACACCTTC
clone_size: NA
d_call: TRBD1
v_call: TRBV6-4
j_call: TRBJ1-2

cdr3_aa: CAISGSEATGTQYF
cdr3_nt: TGTGCCATAAGCGGGAGTGAGGCGACAGGTACGCAGTATTTT
clone_size: NA
d_call: TRBD2
v_call: TRBV10-3
j_call: TRBJ2-3

cdr3_aa: CASSWEATNTGELFF
cdr3_nt: TGTGCCAGCAGCTGGGAAGCAACGAACACCGGGGAGCTGTTTTTT
clone_size: NA
d_call: NA
v_call: TRBV5-5
j_call: TRBJ2-2

cdr3_aa: CASSLWGTGNEMGPGANVLTF
cdr3_nt: TGTGCCAGCAGCTTATGGGGGACAGGGAACGAGATGGGACCTGGGGCCAACGTCCTGACTTTC
clone_size: many
d_call: TRBD1
v_call: TRBV7-8
j_call: TRBJ2-6

cdr3_aa: CSVGTGYTEAFF
cdr3_nt: TGCAGCGTAGGGACAGGTTACACTGAAGCTTTCTTT
clone_size: NA
d_call: TRBD1
v_call: TRBV29-1
j_call: TRBJ1-1

cdr3_aa: CASSTEPQGSAFF
cdr3_nt: TGTGCCAGCAGCACCGAACCTCAGGGCTCAGCTTTCTTT
clone_size: once
d_call: NA
v_call: TRBV6-2/TRBV6-3
j_call: TRBJ1-1

cdr3_aa: CASRSRGTNTEAFF
cdr3_nt: TGTGCCAGCAGGAGCAGGGGCACGAACACTGAAGCTTTCTTT
clone_size: NA
d_call: NA
v_call: TRBV7-9
j_call: TRBJ1-1

cdr3_aa: CASSPRTGRHGYTF
cdr3_nt: TGTGCCAGCTCACCTAGGACAGGGAGGCATGGCTACACCTTC
clone_size: NA
d_call: TRBD1
v_call: TRBV18
j_call: TRBJ1-2

cdr3_aa: CASSPLQEPPQHF
cdr3_nt: TGTGCCAGCTCACCCTTACAGGAGCCGCCCCAGCATTTT
clone_size: NA
d_call: NA
v_call: TRBV18
j_call: TRBJ1-5

cdr3_aa: CASTRKSYSYEQYF
cdr3_nt: TGTGCCAGCACCAGAAAGAGTTACTCCTACGAGCAGTACTTC
clone_size: NA
d_call: NA
v_call: TRBV7-2
j_call: TRBJ2-7

cdr3_aa: CASSEGRNYNSPLHF
cdr3_nt: TGTGCCAGCAGTGAAGGGCGGAACTATAATTCACCCCTCCACTTT
clone_size: few
d_call: NA
v_call: TRBV6-1
j_call: TRBJ1-6

cdr3_aa: CASSFSGLPYEQYF
cdr3_nt: TGTGCCAGCAGCTTTTCGGGGCTTCCCTACGAGCAGTACTTC
clone_size: NA
d_call: NA
v_call: TRBV5-6
j_call: TRBJ2-7

cdr3_aa: CASSIGQGALNTEAFF
cdr3_nt: TGTGCCAGCAGCATTGGACAGGGGGCTCTCAACACTGAAGCTTTCTTT
clone_size: NA
d_call: TRBD1
v_call: TRBV13
j_call: TRBJ1-1

cdr3_aa: CASSYTGPEGQYF
cdr3_nt: TGTGCCAGCAGTTACACGGGACCCGAGGGGCAGTACTTC
clone_size: NA
d_call: NA
v_call: TRBV6-2/TRBV6-3
j_call: TRBJ2-7

cdr3_aa: CASSIQTGGGTEAFF
cdr3_nt: TGTGCCAGTAGTATCCAGACAGGAGGGGGCACTGAAGCTTTCTTT
clone_size: NA
d_call: NA
v_call: TRBV19
j_call: TRBJ1-1

cdr3_aa: CASSPTRGRTSYEQYF
cdr3_nt: TGTGCCAGTAGCCCTACCAGGGGGCGAACCTCCTACGAGCAGTACTTC
clone_size: NA
d_call: TRBD1
v_call: TRBV19
j_call: TRBJ2-7

cdr3_aa: CASSVGPGTRKQETQYF
cdr3_nt: TGTGCCAGCAGCGTAGGTCCTGGGACTAGAAAACAAGAGACCCAGTACTTC
clone_size: NA
d_call: TRBD2
v_call: TRBV9
j_call: TRBJ2-5

cdr3_aa: CASSIGQGSGYTF
cdr3_nt: TGTGCCAGCAGCATCGGACAGGGGAGTGGCTACACCTTC
clone_size: NA
d_call: TRBD1
v_call: TRBV28
j_call: TRBJ1-2

cdr3_aa: CASSPGGETQYF
cdr3_nt: TGTGCCAGCAGCCCGGGAGGGGAGACCCAGTACTTC
clone_size: once
d_call: TRBD2
v_call: TRBV27
j_call: TRBJ2-5

cdr3_aa: CASSILTGHTEAFF
cdr3_nt: TGTGCCAGTAGTATCTTGACAGGGCACACTGAAGCTTTCTTT
clone_size: NA
d_call: TRBD1
v_call: TRBV19
j_call: TRBJ1-1

cdr3_aa: CASSLKGRGLIMNTEAFF
cdr3_nt: TGTGCCAGCAGTTTAAAGGGCAGGGGGCTGATCATGAACACTGAAGCTTTCTTT
clone_size: NA
d_call: TRBD1
v_call: TRBV27
j_call: TRBJ1-1

cdr3_aa: CAWSPGEVFGYTF
cdr3_nt: TGTGCCTGGAGTCCAGGGGAAGTTTTTGGCTACACCTTC
clone_size: NA
d_call: NA
v_call: TRBV30
j_call: TRBJ1-2

cdr3_aa: CASSPPGANWNEQFF
cdr3_nt: TGTGCCAGCAGCCCCCCGGGGGCCAATTGGAATGAGCAGTTCTTC
clone_size: NA
d_call: NA
v_call: TRBV11-3
j_call: TRBJ2-1

cdr3_aa: CASSSGTSPHLHF
cdr3_nt: TGTGCCAGCAGCTCCGGGACTTCTCCACATCTCCACTTT
clone_size: NA
d_call: NA
v_call: TRBV5-4
j_call: TRBJ1-6

cdr3_aa: CASSLSRGEVTGELFF
cdr3_nt: TGTGCCAGCAGTTTATCCAGGGGAGAGGTGACCGGGGAGCTGTTTTTT
clone_size: NA
d_call: NA
v_call: TRBV27
j_call: TRBJ2-2

cdr3_aa: CASRGVELFF
cdr3_nt: TGTGCCAGCAGAGGGGTGGAACTGTTTTTT
clone_size: NA
d_call: NA
v_call: TRBV12-3/TRBV12-4
j_call: TRBJ1-4